This T cell receptor beta chain was recorded in a study of a mutant IDH1 vaccine in newly diagnosed glioma (dated by TCRdb to about 2021). In the study overall: Of the approximately 35 treated patients, approximately 62% were male and roughly 38% were female, and a mean age of 40.4 years was recorded. For exploratory analyses, longitudinal TCRB deep sequencing was carried out in some 25 treated patients wherever samples were available. Six visits were used for peripheral blood collection: V03 (baseline), V05, V07, V10, V12 and V13. Prior to enrollment, patients had been given standard therapy consisting of radiotherapy alone, temozolomide alone, or radiochemotherapy with temozolomide, with the combination given to most patients. The study at large found these results: Selection of PBMC samples for TCRB deep sequencing was based on availability. The authors noted that analyses of patient blood samples could not be reproduced because of sample limitations. Immune responses induced by the vaccine were seen in 93.3% of patients across multiple MHC alleles. Changes in the top peripheral T cell clonotypes picked up by TCRB sequencing did not appear to be linked to pseudoprogression.

The time point label for this specimen denotes: baseline, week 1 (first vaccination visit). This specimen's treatment or condition label, interpreted: pre-vaccination baseline after standard-of-care therapy. Newly diagnosed WHO grade 3 or 4 IDH1-mutant astrocytomas showing loss of nuclear ATRX were present in the donors. The samples were drawn from NOA16, a multicentre, single-arm, open-label phase I trial in Germany that tested a mutant IDH1 peptide vaccine in humans for the first time. Blood drawn at visit V03 was used as the baseline sample for immunogenicity testing. The DNeasy Blood and Tissue Kit was used to extract genomic DNA from EDTA blood for TCRB sequencing. The method was the immunoSEQ multiplex PCR assay. Rearranged TCR beta chain sequences were amplified using the hsTCRB Kit according to the manufacturer's protocol. Sequencing of TCRB libraries was carried out on an Illumina MiSeq. Concerning the study's data processing: The kit vendor's proprietary platform handled demultiplexing, trimming and gene mapping. TCRdb took over this immuneACCESS table, retaining in-frame rearrangements with V and J assigned. Such tables are incomplete; in checked studies, under half of the missing clones stem from an unresolved V gene, and the remainder is unexplained. V and J calls and clone size are copied from that table; D and trimming were computed from the DNA. This sample comprises 85,000 to 100,000 clones, roughly 89% of them detected only once. The biggest ten clones account for under 0.7% of the sample.

Including cysteine and phenylalanine, the CDR3 has 17 amino acids. Only the CDR3 region is kept as DNA, spanning 51 bases read in frame from base 1. V sheds 3 bases and J sheds 0 bases, leaving 18 bases between their ends. The germline V gene (reference sequence) supplies CDR1 GTSNPN and CDR2 SVGIG. Comments on this clone: Its recognized antigen is unknown. No much larger clonotype is one base removed from it; base qualities were not supplied.

Sample: PBMCs, taken from a glioma patient treated with radiotherapy, temozolomide or both. This chain is built from TRBV30 and TRBJ1-3; TRBD1 could be the D gene, as 5 bases match. This TCR came from a woman aged 50 to 60 with glioma. The sequenced DNA: TGTGCCTGGAGAGGTGGGACCAGGGAAAGCTCTGGAAACACCATATATTTT. Its coded protein is CAWRGGTRESSGNTIYF.